One sample yielded the 24 T cell receptor beta chains listed below, sequenced in a study of CD4 T cells in relation to SARS-CoV-2 and coronaviruses. Assay used: immunoSEQ multiplex PCR; TCRdb lists only in-frame clones, some missing. The sample comprises 40,000 or so clones, approximately 82% of which are singletons, and 4.5% rests with the top ten. No cognate antigen is known for these TCRs. Specimen: naive CD4+ T cells from PBMCs, cultured in vitro. Noted subset: naive CD4+ T cells isolated by negative enrichment. The source of these receptors is an adult with COVID-19.

The V gene is TRBV11-2, the J gene TRBJ1-2; possibly TRBD1 for D (6 bases). V was pared by 4 bases and J by 7 bases, with 22 bases between. This CDR3 has 16 residues. Germline-derived CDR1 and CDR2 are SGHAT and FQNNGV. CDR3: CASSSFRQGPSGGYTF. The CDR3 DNA sequence: TGTGCCAGCAGCTCCTTCAGGCAGGGGCCCTCCGGTGGCTACACCTTC.

The chain couples TRBV28 to TRBJ1-5; D possibly corresponds to TRBD1 (5 bases). V lost 8 bases and J lost 1, with 9 bases in between. This CDR3 spans 13 amino acids. The germline CDR1 and CDR2 sequences are MDHEN and SYDVKM. This CDR3 is CASRRGSNQPQHF. The DNA for the CDR3 is TGTGCCAGCCGACGGGGGAGCAATCAGCCCCAGCATTTT.

V is TRBV28 and J is TRBJ2-7, with 14 positions matching TRBD2. The V segment lost 4 bases and the J segment 6 bases; nucleotides outside the gene matches: 5. Germline CDR1 reads MDHEN; CDR2 reads SYDVKM. This CDR3 comprises 15 residues. In nucleotides, the CDR3 is TGTGCCAGCAGTTCGGGACTAGCGGGAGTTGGCGAGCAGTACTTC. As protein: CASSSGLAGVGEQYF.

CDR3 region: CASSSRRGDTEAFF. Here the CDR3 DNA reads TGTGCCAGCAGCTCCAGGAGGGGGGACACTGAAGCTTTCTTT. This sequence joins TRBV9 and TRBJ1-1, with D perhaps TRBD1 (6 bases). V lost 4 bases and J lost 3, with 13 bases in between. This CDR3 region has 14 residues. Germline-derived CDR1 and CDR2 are SGDLS and YYNGEE.

J is TRBJ2-5 and V is TRBV7-2; 10 nucleotides agree with TRBD2. The V gene's germline CDR1 is SGHTA and CDR2 FQGNSA. After removal of 0 bases from V and 5 bases from J, the junction contained 6 bases not matched to a gene. The length of the CDR3 is 16 residues. The DNA for the CDR3 is TGTGCCAGCAGCTTAGCAGCGGGAGGGCCCTCGGAGACCCAGTACTTC. Translation gives CASSLAAGGPSETQYF.

The chain joins TRBV18 to TRBJ2-3; 10 nucleotides line up with TRBD2. The CDR3 contains 17 residues. The V and J ends lost 1 base and 4 bases, in that order; junction bases with no gene match: 8. From germline, CDR1 is KGHSH and CDR2 LQKENI. This CDR3 is CASSPLASGSMPDTQYF. CDR3 DNA sequence: TGTGCCAGCTCACCACTAGCTAGCGGGAGTATGCCAGATACGCAGTATTTT.

CDR3 nucleotides: TGTGCCAGTAGTATAGGCAAGAAAGAGACCCAGTACTTC. Amino acids: CASSIGKKETQYF. J is TRBJ2-5 and V is TRBV19; D is unclear. This CDR3 region has 13 residues. V was trimmed by 1 base and J by 3 bases, leaving 6 bases between them. CDR1 and CDR2 from the germline V gene are LNHDA and SQIVND (reference sequence).

This rearrangement joins TRBV4-3 to TRBJ2-1, with TRBD2 identical over 11 bases. The CDR3 length is 17 residues. CDR1 and CDR2 (germline): LGHNA, YSLEER. The V and J ends lost 4 bases and 4 bases, in that order; junction bases with no gene match: 9. For the CDR3, the DNA is TGCGCCAGCAGCCTGATAATAGCGGGAGGGTCTTACAATGAGCAGTTCTTC. Protein: CASSLIIAGGSYNEQFF.

The chain is built from TRBV7-9 and TRBJ2-3, with D unclear. Germline values: CDR1 SEHNR, CDR2 FQNEAQ (reference sequence). Trimming took 7 bases from V and 6 from J, leaving 8 bases between them. The CDR3 is 11 amino acids. CDR3 loop: CASNSEDTQYF. The CDR3 region has the DNA TGTGCCAGCAACAGCGAGGATACGCAGTATTTT.

This clone was counted a few times. This chain uses TRBV4-3 with TRBJ1-2; D unclear. The V gene lost 4 bases and the J gene lost 3 bases, with 15 bases spanning the gap. Germline CDR1 LGHNA, CDR2 YSLEER. The CDR3 contains 15 residues. CDR3 sequence reads: CASSREVGVYYGYTF. Here the CDR3 DNA reads TGCGCCAGCAGCCGTGAAGTCGGGGTCTACTATGGCTACACCTTC.

Only a few counts were recorded for this clone. V gene TRBV3-1 (or the pseudogene TRBV3-2) combines with J gene TRBJ2-1; D not certain. V was trimmed by 0 bases and J by 6 bases, leaving 6 bases between them. Germline CDR1 is LGHDT and CDR2 is YNNKEL (reference sequence). CDR3 length: 13 amino acids. The CDR3 here is CASSQDLINEQFF. The CDR3 bases are TGTGCCAGCAGCCAAGATTTGATCAATGAGCAGTTCTTC.

This sequence joins TRBV3-1 (or the pseudogene TRBV3-2) and TRBJ2-7; no definite D call. The CDR3 totals 12 residues. Trimming took 1 base from V and 3 from J, leaving 4 bases between them. Per the germline V gene, CDR1 is LGHDT and CDR2 is YNNKEL (reference sequence). This chain's CDR3 is CASSQGLYEQYF. The CDR3 region has the DNA TGTGCCAGCAGCCAAGGGCTCTACGAGCAGTACTTC.

The chain joins TRBV18 to TRBJ2-5, with D perhaps TRBD1 or TRBD2 (6 bases each). Germline values: CDR1 KGHSH, CDR2 LQKENI. This CDR3 comprises 16 residues. V was pared by 2 bases and J by 2 bases, with 15 bases between. CDR3 nucleotides: TGTGCCAGCTCACCATCGGCAGGGGAGGAGCAAGAGACCCAGTACTTC. Amino acids: CASSPSAGEEQETQYF.

The chain has TRBV27 and TRBJ2-7; TRBD2 agrees at 9 bases. J lost 3 bases, V lost 1 base, and 4 bases had no gene match. Germline CDR1 reads MNHEY; CDR2 reads SMNVEV (reference sequence). The CDR3 runs 15 residues. The chain's CDR3 is CASSLLAGVGYEQYF. As DNA, the CDR3 is TGTGCCAGCAGTTTATTAGCGGGGGTGGGCTACGAGCAGTACTTC.

The chain carries TRBV7-8 and TRBJ2-2; 7 bases align to TRBD1. Germline loops: CDR1 SGHVS, CDR2 FQNEAQ. This CDR3 comprises 13 residues. Trimming removed 1 base from V and 12 bases from J; junction bases left unmatched: 5. The CDR3 DNA reads as TGTGCCAGCAGCTTAGTCAGACAGGGAAAGCTGTTTTTT. Encoded protein: CASSLVRQGKLFF.

The rearrangement links TRBV6-5 to TRBJ2-7; 8 nucleotides align to TRBD1. V was clipped by 7 bases and J by 2 bases; unmatched bases: 1. This CDR3 has 12 residues. Looked up from germline, CDR1 is MNHEY and CDR2 is SVGAGI. The CDR3 DNA sequence: TGTGCCAGCAAGGACAGGGCCTACGAGCAGTACTTC. Its translation is CASKDRAYEQYF.

This clone has only a few counts. V usage is TRBV19 and J usage is TRBJ2-3; D not resolved. Germline CDR1 and CDR2: LNHDA and SQIVND (reference sequence). Trimming removed 1 base at V and 3 bases at J, with 11 bases between. The CDR3 is 15 residues long. The CDR3 coding sequence is TGTGCCAGTAGTATAGGCCACGGTTGGACAGATACGCAGTATTTT. Amino acids: CASSIGHGWTDTQYF.

This chain links TRBV24-1 with TRBJ2-2, with D maybe TRBD2 (6 bases). The germline gives CDR1 KGHDR, CDR2 SFDVKD. The CDR3 consists of 16 residues. V was clipped by 5 bases and J by 1 base, with 13 bases between them. CDR3: CATSAPSAMNTGELFF. CDR3 bases: TGTGCCACCAGTGCACCTAGCGCTATGAACACCGGGGAGCTGTTTTTT.

CDR3 amino acids: CASSLSPSGNTQYF. The DNA for the CDR3 is TGCGCCAGCAGCCTGAGTCCCTCGGGGAATACGCAGTATTTT. The chain carries TRBV5-1 and TRBJ2-3; D perhaps matches TRBD2 (5 bases). Trimming pared 4 bases from V and 7 bases from J, leaving 16 bases between. CDR1 and CDR2 from the germline V gene are SGHRS and YFSETQ. This CDR3 has 14 amino acids.

The chain carries TRBV3-1 (or the pseudogene TRBV3-2) and TRBJ2-7; TRBD1 is a possible D gene (6 bases). V was cut by 5 bases and J by 2 bases, with 10 bases left in between. The CDR3 runs 13 residues. Germline lookup yields CDR1 LGHDT and CDR2 YNNKEL (reference sequence). The CDR3 loop reads CASSRTAAYEQYF. DNA for the CDR3: TGTGCCAGCAGCAGGACAGCTGCCTACGAGCAGTACTTC.

This chain links TRBV10-2 with TRBJ2-7, with 8 bases matching TRBD1. The CDR3 is made up of 15 amino acids. Germline CDR1 WSHSY, CDR2 SAAADI. Unmatched junction bases numbered 12, after V lost 8 bases and J lost 3 bases. CDR3 region: CASPEPTGAIYEQYF. The CDR3 DNA is TGCGCCAGCCCCGAACCGACAGGGGCGATCTACGAGCAGTACTTC.

This rearrangement joins TRBV13 to TRBJ2-1; 9 bases are a match to TRBD2. The CDR3 contains 15 residues. With V trimmed by 5 bases and J by 4 bases, 6 bases remained unmatched. Germline lookup yields CDR1 PRHDT and CDR2 FYEKMQ (reference sequence). The CDR3 protein is CASSTLAGLYNEQFF. The DNA for the CDR3 is TGTGCCAGCAGCACCCTAGCGGGACTTTACAATGAGCAGTTCTTC.

This sequence joins TRBV25-1 and TRBJ1-5; 7 positions agree with TRBD1. V was pared by 8 bases and J by 7 bases, with 20 bases of the junction left unmatched. The CDR3 spans 17 residues. Looked up from germline, CDR1 is MGHDK and CDR2 is SYGVNS. CDR3: CASGDLAKQGTRQPQHF. In nucleotides, the CDR3 is TGTGCCAGCGGGGACCTGGCGAAACAGGGGACCCGGCAGCCCCAGCATTTT.

This sequence joins TRBV28 and TRBJ1-3; no firm D call. V gave up 5 bases and J gave up 1 base, with 9 bases separating them. The germline gives CDR1 MDHEN, CDR2 SYDVKM. The CDR3 is 14 amino acids. CDR3 residues: CASSPAGSGNTIYF. The DNA of the CDR3 is TGTGCCAGCAGTCCGGCGGGTTCTGGAAACACCATATATTTT.